The entry below describes one T cell receptor beta chain. No antigen is known for it. The treatment here: approximately 9-day PBMC culture with coronavirus spike peptide pools or control peptides (ViraFEST assay). The germline gives CDR1 LGHNT, CDR2 FRNRAP. The CDR3 sequence is 15 residues long. V lost 6 bases and J 2 bases, leaving 14 bases between the germline ends. This sample was taken from a study of vaccination and CD4 T cells after COVID-19. About the research overall: Nasal swab PCR detected SARS-CoV-2 in convalescent patients, who comprised several mild cases and one severe case. The cells in question were stimulated using overlapping spike peptides derived from SARS-CoV-2, HCoV-NL63, HCoV-OC43 and HCoV-229E.

Oncomine TCR Beta short-read sequencing was applied to DNA from cultured CD4+ T cells. TCRdb re-called the PCR reads with MiXCR, one entry per CDR3 protein. The sample yields about 13,000 distinct CDR3 sequences, 61% seen once. The TCR originated in a human donor who had recovered from COVID-19. The sequencing input was CD4+ T cells from blood, cultured in vitro. The rearrangement links TRBV12-5 to TRBJ1-5; D perhaps matches TRBD1 (5 bases). CDR3 nucleotides: TGTGCTAGTGGCTTCGGGGGGGTCGGCAATCAGCCCCAGCATTTT. Amino acid sequence: CASGFGGVGNQPQHF.